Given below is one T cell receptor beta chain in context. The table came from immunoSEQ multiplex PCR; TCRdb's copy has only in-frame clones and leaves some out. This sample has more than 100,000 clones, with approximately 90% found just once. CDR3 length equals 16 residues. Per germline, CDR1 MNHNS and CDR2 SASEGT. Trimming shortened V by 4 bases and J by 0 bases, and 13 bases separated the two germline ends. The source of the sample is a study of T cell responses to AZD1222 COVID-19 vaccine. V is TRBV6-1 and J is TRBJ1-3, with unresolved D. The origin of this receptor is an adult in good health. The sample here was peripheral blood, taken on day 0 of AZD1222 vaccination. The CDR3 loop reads CASSGNRIFSGNTIYF. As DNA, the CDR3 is TGTGCCAGCAGTGGTAACAGAATCTTCTCTGGAAACACCATATATTTT.